The 32 T cell receptor beta chains in this list originate from one sample, sequenced in a study of lymphopenia after photon versus proton radiotherapy. Profiling relied on immunoSEQ multiplex PCR, and the TCRdb table lists in-frame clones only, not all of them. There are around 160,000 clones in the sample; less than 90% occur only once, and roughly 4.7% lies in the top ten. The sequenced sample was peripheral blood, obtained from a patient treated with photon-based radiotherapy. The origin of the receptors is a man over 45 with gastric cancer.

The CDR3 is CASSSFNRRSSYEQYF. Written as DNA, the CDR3 is TGTGCCAGCAGCTCCTTTAACCGGAGGAGCTCCTACGAGCAGTACTTC. The V and J genes are TRBV11-2 and TRBJ2-7, with D maybe TRBD2 (5 bases). Looked up from germline, CDR1 is SGHAT and CDR2 is FQNNGV. The CDR3 consists of 16 residues. V was clipped by 4 bases and J by 0 bases, with 16 bases between them.

The chain couples TRBV11-2 to TRBJ2-1, with TRBD2 matching 9 bases. The CDR3 length is 18 residues. V lost 5 bases and J lost 0; bases outside the gene matches: 11. From germline, CDR1 is SGHAT and CDR2 FQNNGV. Here the CDR3 reads CASSTRGLAKSSYNEQFF. CDR3 DNA sequence: TGTGCCAGCAGCACACGGGGACTAGCCAAATCCTCCTACAATGAGCAGTTCTTC.

V gene TRBV30 combines with J gene TRBJ2-4; 7 positions match TRBD2. Germline CDR1 reads GTSNPN; CDR2 reads SVGIG (reference sequence). V was pared by 1 base and J by 6 bases, with 6 bases of the junction left unmatched. The CDR3 consists of 14 residues. CDR3 nucleotides: TGTGCCTGGAGTGGGGGGGGACCGTTAAACATTCAGTACTTC. Translated, it gives CAWSGGGPLNIQYF.

The rearrangement uses TRBV6-5 and TRBJ2-7; no definite D call. Trimming took off 5 bases at V and 3 bases at J, with 14 bases between the two ends. CDR1 is MNHEY, CDR2 SVGAGI, per germline. There are 14 residues in the CDR3. The CDR3 DNA is TGTGCCAGCAGTAAAACTTGGGGAATCTACGAGCAGTACTTC. It translates to CASSKTWGIYEQYF.

The chain combines TRBV5-4 with TRBJ2-7, with unresolved D. Trimming removed 1 base from V and 0 bases from J, with 8 bases in between. Germline V gene lookup returns CDR1 SGHNT and CDR2 YYREEE (reference sequence). The CDR3 extends over 14 amino acids. CDR3 residues: CASSLRHSSYEQYF. The CDR3 coding sequence is TGTGCCAGCAGCTTGCGGCATAGCTCCTACGAGCAGTACTTC.

The count of this clone is one. This rearrangement joins TRBV5-6 to TRBJ2-5; 7 bases align to TRBD2. CDR3 length: 13 amino acids. Germline V gene lookup returns CDR1 SGHDT and CDR2 YYEEEE. V lost 4 bases to trimming and J lost 1 base; unmatched junction nucleotides: 1. In DNA, the CDR3 is TGTGCCAGCAGCGGACTAGTCCAAGAGACCCAGTACTTC. Translation gives CASSGLVQETQYF.

The V and J genes are TRBV5-4 and TRBJ1-5; 7 bases map to TRBD1. The CDR3 has 14 amino acids. Germline CDR1 reads SGHNT; CDR2 reads YYREEE (reference sequence). Unmatched junction bases numbered 2, after V lost 0 bases and J lost 5 bases. The CDR3 spells CASSLGGGHQPQHF. The CDR3 DNA is TGTGCCAGCAGCTTGGGAGGGGGCCATCAGCCCCAGCATTTT.

This sequence joins TRBV9 and TRBJ2-7; perhaps TRBD1 as D (5 bases). Germline V CDR1 and CDR2: SGDLS, YYNGEE. The CDR3 is 15 residues long. V was trimmed by 0 bases and J by 2 bases, leaving 12 bases between them. The CDR3 nucleotides read TGTGCCAGCAGCGTAGCCCAGGGTGGTCCCTACGAGCAGTACTTC. Translation: CASSVAQGGPYEQYF.

The rearrangement uses TRBV7-2 and TRBJ2-1; D ambiguous. Trimming took 2 bases from V and 0 from J, leaving 5 bases between them. The V gene's germline CDR1 is SGHTA and CDR2 FQGNSA. CDR3 size: 14 residues. The CDR3 bases are TGTGCCAGCAGCTTAAGCCGCTCCTACAATGAGCAGTTCTTC. Encoded protein: CASSLSRSYNEQFF.

The CDR3 coding sequence is TGTGCCAGCAGCTTAGGGAGCGTCAGGGGCAAGAATCCCACCGGGGAGCTGTTTTTT. It translates to CASSLGSVRGKNPTGELFF. The genes are TRBV7-8 and TRBJ2-2; D possibly corresponds to TRBD1 (6 bases). The V gene lost 1 base and the J gene lost 4 bases, with 22 bases spanning the gap. This CDR3 is 19 amino acids long. In germline, CDR1 is SGHVS, CDR2 FQNEAQ.

This chain links TRBV2 with TRBJ2-5; a weak D match, TRBD1 (6 bases). The CDR3 extends over 15 amino acids. Trimming cost V 3 bases and J 1 base, with 12 bases left between them. The germline V gene encodes CDR1 SNHLY and CDR2 FYNNEI. CDR3 DNA sequence: TGTGCCAGCAGTGAGTACGACAGGTCCCAAGAGACCCAGTACTTC. This sequence encodes CASSEYDRSQETQYF.

The rearrangement joins TRBV5-1 to TRBJ1-4; D unclear. Trimming stripped 5 bases from V and 5 bases from J, with 13 bases between. Germline V gene lookup returns CDR1 SGHRS and CDR2 YFSETQ. CDR3 length equals 14 residues. As DNA, the CDR3 is TGCGCCAGCAGTCTCCTAGACTTGAATGAAAAACTGTTTTTT. This codes for CASSLLDLNEKLFF.

V gene TRBV7-8 combines with J gene TRBJ1-1; 12 positions agree with TRBD1. Germline trimming cut 3 bases from V and 1 base from J; bases unmatched to any gene: 6. The CDR3 extends over 17 amino acids. Germline V gene sequence: CDR1 SGHVS, CDR2 FQNEAQ. CDR3 sequence reads: CASSFGDRGLSNTEAFF. In DNA, the CDR3 is TGTGCCAGCAGCTTTGGGGACAGGGGGCTCTCGAACACTGAAGCTTTCTTT.

V is TRBV18 and J is TRBJ2-3; D is unresolved. The V gene's germline CDR1 is KGHSH and CDR2 LQKENI. The V gene lost 3 bases and the J gene lost 4 bases, with 2 bases spanning the gap. There are 11 residues in the CDR3. The CDR3: CASSPADTQYF. The CDR3 DNA reads as TGTGCCAGCTCACCGGCAGATACGCAGTATTTT.

The V call is TRBV7-8, the J call TRBJ2-5, with 8 bases identical to TRBD2. Germline CDR1 reads SGHVS; CDR2 reads FQNEAQ. CDR3 length: 13 amino acids. Germline trimming cut 4 bases from V and 5 bases from J; bases unmatched to any gene: 3. This CDR3 is CASSSGTSETQYF. CDR3 nucleotide sequence: TGTGCCAGCAGCTCCGGGACTAGTGAGACCCAGTACTTC.

The chain carries TRBV10-3 and TRBJ1-5; D remains unclear. Trimming shortened V by 6 bases and J by 5 bases, and 11 bases separated the two germline ends. The germline V gene has CDR1 ENHRY and CDR2 SYGVKD. The CDR3 runs 13 residues. CDR3 sequence (DNA): TGTGCCATCAGAGAAGACACCGATCAGCCCCAGCATTTT. Its translation is CAIREDTDQPQHF.

The sample holds a few counts of this clone. The chain carries TRBV7-9 and TRBJ1-2; no reliable D call. The V end was cut by 2 bases, the J end by 5 bases, with 12 bases between. Germline values: CDR1 SEHNR, CDR2 FQNEAQ (reference sequence). CDR3 length: 14 amino acids. The CDR3 region is CASSLSATEYGYTF. DNA of the CDR3: TGTGCCAGCAGCTTATCCGCGACGGAGTATGGCTACACCTTC.

The chain has TRBV6-6 and TRBJ2-2; 14 bases match TRBD2. The CDR3 totals 14 residues. V lost 8 bases, J lost 8 bases, and 4 bases stayed unmatched. Germline CDR1 MNHNY, CDR2 SVGAGI (reference sequence). Here the CDR3 reads CASGLAGGRGELFF. In DNA form, the CDR3 reads TGTGCCAGCGGACTAGCGGGAGGAAGGGGGGAGCTGTTTTTT.

The chain carries TRBV2 and TRBJ2-7, with D perhaps matching TRBD2 (6 bases). Germline V gene sequence: CDR1 SNHLY, CDR2 FYNNEI. The V end was cut by 2 bases, the J end by 6 bases, with 14 bases between. The CDR3 has 14 amino acids. The CDR3 loop reads CASSELSGVGEQYF. The CDR3 DNA reads TGTGCCAGCAGTGAACTATCGGGGGTGGGCGAGCAGTACTTC.

The rearrangement links TRBV6-5 to TRBJ1-1; a weak D match, TRBD1 (5 bases). Trimming took off 7 bases at V and 6 bases at J, with 15 bases between the two ends. There are 13 residues in the CDR3. Germline CDR1 MNHEY, CDR2 SVGAGI. CDR3 in DNA: TGTGCCAGCACCTCATGGGGCTCGGCTGAAGCTTTCTTT. Its protein product is CASTSWGSAEAFF.

The chain joins TRBV5-6 to TRBJ2-2; 8 bases are shared with TRBD2. CDR1 is SGHDT, CDR2 YYEEEE, per germline. V shed 6 bases and J 1 base; nucleotides not matched to a gene: 8. The CDR3 sequence is 16 residues long. The CDR3 here is CASTTVTSGNTGELFF. CDR3 DNA: TGTGCCAGCACCACCGTCACTAGCGGGAACACCGGGGAGCTGTTTTTT.

The rearrangement links TRBV19 to TRBJ2-4; a weak D match, TRBD2 (5 bases). Trimming took 4 bases from V and 3 from J, leaving 10 bases between them. The CDR3 loop spans 14 amino acids. The germline V gene has CDR1 LNHDA and CDR2 SQIVND (reference sequence). Here the CDR3 DNA reads TGTGCCAGTAGTACCGAGGGTGGCAAAAACATTCAGTACTTC. Its protein product is CASSTEGGKNIQYF.

The chain employs TRBV4-2 and TRBJ2-7; 14 bases fit TRBD2. The V segment lost 1 base and the J segment 6 bases; nucleotides outside the gene matches: 11. This CDR3 is built from 18 residues. Germline-derived CDR1 and CDR2 are LGHNA and YNFKEQ. In DNA form, the CDR3 reads TGTGCCAGCAGCCAAGGAGGACTAGCGGGAGGTCTCGGCGGCGAGCAGTACTTC. It specifies CASSQGGLAGGLGGEQYF.

J is TRBJ2-1 and V is TRBV15; no clear D gene. V was pared by 1 base and J by 1 base, with 5 bases between. Per the germline V gene, CDR1 is LNHNV and CDR2 is YYDKDF (reference sequence). This CDR3 contains 14 residues. The CDR3 sequence is CATSRGQSYNEQFF. CDR3 sequence (DNA): TGTGCCACCAGCAGAGGTCAGTCCTACAATGAGCAGTTCTTC.

The chain links TRBV11-2 to TRBJ2-3; no clear D. The CDR3 has 16 amino acids. The germline CDR1 and CDR2 sequences are SGHAT and FQNNGV. V dropped 3 bases and J dropped 3 bases, with 16 bases sitting between them. CDR3 nucleotide sequence: TGTGCCAGCAGCTTCTCATCCCGAGGAGTTACAGATACGCAGTATTTT. Translated: CASSFSSRGVTDTQYF.

The chain is built from TRBV11-2 and TRBJ2-5; no firm D call. Between the trimmed V and J ends, which lost 1 base and 2 bases, there was a span of 8 bases. The CDR3 contains 14 residues. Germline CDR1 and CDR2: SGHAT and FQNNGV. CDR3 region: CASSLGLGQETQYF. The DNA of the CDR3 is TGTGCCAGCAGCTTAGGCCTAGGGCAAGAGACCCAGTACTTC. Together with reference TRBV11-2 and TRBJ2-5, the CDR3 gives the full variable domain: EAGVAQSPRYKIIEKRQSVAFWCNPISGHATLYWYQQILGQGPKLLIQFQNNGVVDDSQLPKDRFSAERLKGVDSTLKIQPAKLEDSAVYLCASSLGLGQETQYFGPGTRLLVL.

The gene calls are TRBV7-9 and TRBJ2-1; D is unresolved. The CDR3 runs to 14 residues. Germline values: CDR1 SEHNR, CDR2 FQNEAQ (reference sequence). Trimming left V 3 bases short and J 7 bases short, with 13 bases between. CDR3 DNA sequence: TGTGCCAGCAGCTTGCAAGAAGGAATTAATGAGCAGTTCTTC. Protein sequence: CASSLQEGINEQFF. Supplemented by reference TRBV7-9 and TRBJ2-1, the full variable domain reads DTGVSQNPRHKITKRGQNVTFRCDPISEHNRLYWYRQTLGQGPEFLTYFQNEAQLEKSRLLSDRFSAERPKGSFSTLEIQRTEQGDSAMYLCASSLQEGINEQFFGPGTRLTVL.

This clone was found once. The V and J genes are TRBV14 and TRBJ1-5; possibly TRBD1 for D (5 bases). V gave up 6 bases and J gave up 9 bases, with 15 bases separating them. The germline V gene has CDR1 SGHDN and CDR2 FVKESK. The CDR3 is 13 amino acids. Written as DNA, the CDR3 is TGTGCCAGCAGTCTGACAGTCTCCGGGCCCCAGCATTTT. This sequence encodes CASSLTVSGPQHF.

The chain recombines TRBV28 with TRBJ1-2; perhaps TRBD1 as D (6 bases). This CDR3 is built from 16 residues. Looked up from germline, CDR1 is MDHEN and CDR2 is SYDVKM. V dropped 4 bases and J dropped 1 base, with 16 bases sitting between them. CDR3 amino acids: CASSSRREGVNYGYTF. As DNA, the CDR3 is TGTGCCAGCAGTTCCCGCAGGGAGGGGGTTAACTATGGCTACACCTTC.

This chain connects TRBV5-4 to TRBJ1-1; 9 bases agree with TRBD1. V trimming: 6 bases; J trimming: 6 bases; junction bases outside the gene matches: 9. Germline-derived CDR1 and CDR2 are SGHNT and YYREEE (reference sequence). The CDR3 runs to 14 residues. The CDR3 bases are TGTGCCAGCAATGTGGGACAGGGTCTTCCTGAAGCTTTCTTT. This sequence encodes CASNVGQGLPEAFF.

J is TRBJ2-7 and V is TRBV10-3; maybe TRBD2 (6 bases). Germline CDR1 is ENHRY and CDR2 is SYGVKD. The CDR3 is 14 amino acids. Trimming cost V 3 bases and J 4 bases, with 13 bases left between them. CDR3 nucleotides: TGTGCCATCAGTGACATAAGGGCGGGGTACGAGCAGTACTTC. Translation gives CAISDIRAGYEQYF.

The chain employs TRBV28 and TRBJ2-7, with 7 nucleotides matching TRBD1. The J segment lost 0 bases and the V segment lost 7 bases, leaving 6 bases of the junction unmatched. CDR1 MDHEN and CDR2 SYDVKM come from the germline V gene. The CDR3 has 14 amino acids. The CDR3 reads CASTRDSPSYEQYF. Written as DNA, the CDR3 is TGTGCCAGCACCCGGGACAGTCCCTCCTACGAGCAGTACTTC.